This T cell receptor beta chain was sequenced during a study of cytomegalovirus exposure and HLA in healthy donors. As for the study in general: The same platform as the approximately 670 first-cohort repertoires was used for the 120 validation repertoires, a later analysis reported. Study-level points and caveats: A list of around 150 TCR beta chains associated with cytomegalovirus was given.

The donors were in the approximately 130-subject validation cohort; that cohort was separate from the roughly 660-subject first cohort. As regards this clone: Its specificity is not known.

Here immunoSEQ multiplex PCR was the method, and the copy in TCRdb shows in-frame clones only, minus some. The sample lists over 100,000 clones, roughly 87% occurring once. V dropped 0 bases and J dropped 4; count of bases not matched to a gene: 7. Germline-derived CDR1 and CDR2 are SGHVS and FQNEAQ. The CDR3 loop spans 17 amino acids. Sequenced input: PBMCs. The rearrangement links TRBV7-8 to TRBJ1-4, with 8 bases fitting TRBD1. The sequence derives from a woman younger than 35 in good health and CMV-seronegative. The CDR3 loop reads CASSLARDRPLNEKLFF. The CDR3 nucleotides are TGTGCCAGCAGCTTAGCCCGGGACAGGCCGCTTAATGAAAAACTGTTTTTT. The full variable domain, rest sourced from reference TRBV7-8 and TRBJ1-4, is GAGVSQSPRYKVAKRGQDVALRCDPISGHVSLFWYQQALGQGPEFLTYFQNEAQLDKSGLPSDRFFAERPEGSVSTLKIQRTQQEDSAVYLCASSLARDRPLNEKLFFGSGTQLSVL.